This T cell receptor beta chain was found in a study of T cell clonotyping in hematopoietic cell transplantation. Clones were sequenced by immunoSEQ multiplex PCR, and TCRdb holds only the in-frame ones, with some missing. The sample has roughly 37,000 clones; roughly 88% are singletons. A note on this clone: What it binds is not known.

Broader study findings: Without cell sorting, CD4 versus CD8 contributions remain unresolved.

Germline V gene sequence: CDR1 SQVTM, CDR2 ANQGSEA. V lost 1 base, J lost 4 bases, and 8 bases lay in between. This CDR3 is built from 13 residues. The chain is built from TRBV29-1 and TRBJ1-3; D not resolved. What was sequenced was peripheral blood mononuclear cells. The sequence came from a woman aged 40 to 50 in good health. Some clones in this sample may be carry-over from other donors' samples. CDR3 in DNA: TGCAGCGTTGAAGGTCCGGGGGGAAACACCATATATTTT. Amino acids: CSVEGPGGNTIYF.